The next 19 T cell receptor beta chains were all read from a single sample in a study of T-cell memory formation after mild COVID-19. Via MiXCR, TCRdb re-called the 5' RACE reads, giving one row per CDR3 protein. Among almost 350,000 distinct CDR3 sequences listed, 20% to 25% were seen once. The sequencing sample was made of PBMCs or a T cell subset sorted from them (not recorded which). The receptor set was obtained from a man younger than 35 who had mild COVID-19 (a few samples of this study predate the infection). Cell type and time point are not known.

The chain has TRBV12-3 or TRBV12-4 and TRBJ1-2, with TRBD1 matching over 7 bases. V shed 4 bases, J shed 6 bases, and the junction held 2 bases outside the gene matches. CDR3 length: 12 amino acids. As DNA, the CDR3 is TGTGCCAGCAGTTATACAGGGGATGGCTACACCTTC. Translating it yields CASSYTGDGYTF.

The chain links TRBV20-1 to TRBJ1-6, with D possibly TRBD1 on 5 matching bases. V lost 6 bases and J 11 bases, leaving 14 bases between the germline ends. This CDR3 spans 12 amino acids. Germline lookup yields CDR1 DFQATT and CDR2 SNEGSKA (reference sequence). CDR3 bases: TGCAGTGCCAGGGCCCGGGGTCCACCCCTCCACTTT. It translates to CSARARGPPLHF.

V gene TRBV7-9 combines with J gene TRBJ2-1, with D unresolved. The germline V and J ends were trimmed by 5 bases and 10 bases, with 9 bases remaining between them. The CDR3 contains 11 residues. CDR1 and CDR2 (germline): SEHNR, FQNEAQ (reference sequence). The CDR3, as DNA: TGTGCCAGCAGCGTCAGAGAAGAGCAGTTCTTC. Amino acid sequence: CASSVREEQFF.

J is TRBJ2-7 and V is TRBV11-2; D remains ambiguous. Germline values: CDR1 SGHAT, CDR2 FQNNGV. V was trimmed by 1 base and J by 1 base, leaving 8 bases between them. The CDR3 spans 14 residues. The CDR3 nucleotides are TGTGCCAGCAGCTTAGGTCCGGTGTCCTACGAGCAGTACGTC. Protein sequence: CASSLGPVSYEQYV.

This clonotype was detected a few times. V usage is TRBV9 and J usage is TRBJ2-3, with D perhaps matching TRBD2 (7 bases). The CDR3 spans 15 residues. Trimming pared 0 bases from V and 2 bases from J, leaving 10 bases between. The germline V gene has CDR1 SGDLS and CDR2 YYNGEE. The CDR3 loop is CASSVERGATDTQYF. DNA for the CDR3: TGTGCCAGCAGCGTAGAACGGGGGGCCACAGATACGCAGTATTTT.

This clonotype has just a few counts. The rearrangement uses TRBV5-1 and TRBJ1-6; 7 nucleotides agree with TRBD1. The CDR3 extends over 15 amino acids. CDR1 and CDR2 (germline): SGHRS, YFSETQ. V shed 0 bases, J shed 7 bases, and the junction held 4 bases outside the gene matches. CDR3 in DNA: TGCGCCAGCAGCTTGGTCCGGGACAGAAATTCACCCCTCCACTTT. Protein: CASSLVRDRNSPLHF.

The chain joins TRBV4-1 to TRBJ1-6; 7 positions match TRBD1. Germline lookup yields CDR1 MGHRA and CDR2 YSYEKL. V shed 1 base, J shed 10 bases, and the junction held 10 bases outside the gene matches. CDR3 length: 16 residues. The CDR3 is CASSQALRDRGSPLHF. CDR3 bases: TGCGCCAGCAGCCAAGCCCTCCGGGACAGAGGGTCACCCCTCCACTTT.

This clonotype occurred a few times. This chain connects TRBV5-1 to TRBJ1-1; no reliable D call. V lost 4 bases to trimming and J lost 7 bases, with 17 bases between them. The germline V gene encodes CDR1 SGHRS and CDR2 YFSETQ. The CDR3 has 14 amino acids. DNA for the CDR3: TGCGCCAGCAGCGCAACCGGGAGTGGGGATGAAGCTTTCTTT. The encoded protein is CASSATGSGDEAFF.

The rearrangement links TRBV6-5 to TRBJ2-3, with D perhaps given as TRBD1 or TRBD2 (5 bases each). Germline lookup yields CDR1 MNHEY and CDR2 SVGAGI. V was shortened by 1 base and J by 4 bases, with 15 bases between the two germline ends. This CDR3 is built from 16 residues. The CDR3 protein is CASSYLAHGASDTQYF. CDR3 DNA sequence: TGTGCCAGCAGTTACTTAGCGCATGGGGCCTCAGATACGCAGTATTTT.

This chain links TRBV12-3 or TRBV12-4 with TRBJ2-5, with 12 bases that match TRBD2. The CDR3 is made up of 15 amino acids. The V gene end was trimmed by 0 bases and the J gene end by 5 bases; junction bases not matched to a gene: 1. The CDR3 sequence is CASSLAGTSGETQYF. The CDR3, as DNA: TGTGCCAGCAGTTTAGCCGGGACTAGCGGGGAGACCCAGTACTTC.

The sample holds a few counts of this clonotype. The chain combines TRBV4-1 with TRBJ2-5; 9 bases align to TRBD2. The CDR3 consists of 15 residues. CDR1 and CDR2 (germline): MGHRA, YSYEKL. Trimming cost V 5 bases and J 2 bases; bases outside gene matches: 6. In DNA, the CDR3 is TGCGCCAGCAGCATGCGGGGGGGGATTCAAGAGACCCAGTACTTC. This encodes CASSMRGGIQETQYF.

The chain couples TRBV6-5 to TRBJ1-2; TRBD1 matches at 9 bases. CDR1 MNHEY and CDR2 SVGAGI come from the germline V gene. With V trimmed by 6 bases and J by 8 bases, 13 bases remained unmatched. The CDR3 covers 15 residues. The DNA for the CDR3 is TGTGCCAGCAGGGAACCGGGGACAGGGATTGCCGGCTACACCTTC. Translated, it gives CASREPGTGIAGYTF.

This clonotype showed up just a few times. The CDR3 coding sequence is TGTGCCAGCAGCTCACAACAGGGTTATCAGCCCCAGCATTTT. Translated: CASSSQQGYQPQHF. The chain recombines TRBV5-5 with TRBJ1-5; D is perhaps TRBD1 (6 bases). The length of the CDR3 is 14 residues. Trimming left V 3 bases short and J 5 bases short, with 12 bases between. From germline, CDR1 is SGHKS and CDR2 YYEKEE (reference sequence).

Written as DNA, the CDR3 is TGTGCCAGCAGTTTATCGAGGCAGAGCCAAGAGACCCAGTACTTC. Translating gives CASSLSRQSQETQYF. The chain links TRBV27 to TRBJ2-5; D is undetermined. This CDR3 region has 15 residues. Between the trimmed V and J ends, which lost 0 bases and 1 base, there was a span of 9 bases. CDR1 is MNHEY and CDR2 is SMNVEV in the germline V gene (reference sequence).

CDR3 DNA sequence: TGTGCCAGCAGCCAAGACAATCCCGCGGCCGGACGGGAAAAACTGTTTTTT. Residues: CASSQDNPAAGREKLFF. The chain is built from TRBV3-1 and TRBJ1-4; no firm D call. This CDR3 region has 17 residues. CDR1 is LGHDT and CDR2 is YNNKEL in the germline V gene (reference sequence). V was pared by 0 bases and J by 8 bases, with 19 bases between.

This clonotype was seen a few times. This chain connects TRBV10-3 to TRBJ1-1, with D unresolved. Between the trimmed V and J ends, which lost 7 bases and 1 base, there was a span of 10 bases. The CDR3 spans 13 residues. Germline V lookup: CDR1 ENHRY, CDR2 SYGVKD. The CDR3 DNA reads as TGTGCCATCAATAGATATGAGAACACTGAAGCTTTCTTT. Translating it yields CAINRYENTEAFF.

This clonotype showed up just a few times. The chain recombines TRBV12-3 or TRBV12-4 with TRBJ2-3; 9 nucleotides match TRBD1. V shed 1 base, J shed 5 bases, and the junction held 4 bases outside the gene matches. This CDR3 is 15 amino acids long. CDR3 in DNA: TGTGCCAGCAGTTTAGATCGGACAGGGGTAGATACGCAGTATTTT. It is translated as CASSLDRTGVDTQYF.

This clonotype was seen a few times. The J gene is TRBJ2-3, the V gene TRBV5-1; 10 bases match TRBD2. Germline V gene lookup returns CDR1 SGHRS and CDR2 YFSETQ. The CDR3 has 15 amino acids. The ends lost 4 bases at V and 3 bases at J; junction bases unmatched: 5. The CDR3 here is CASSGIAGGTDTQYF. Written as DNA, the CDR3 is TGCGCCAGCAGCGGCATAGCGGGGGGAACAGATACGCAGTATTTT.

This sequence joins TRBV6-5 and TRBJ1-2; the D gene is possibly TRBD1 (5 bases). The V and J ends lost 6 bases and 4 bases respectively, with 9 bases between them. Germline V lookup: CDR1 MNHEY, CDR2 SVGAGI. The CDR3 loop spans 12 amino acids. The DNA for the CDR3 is TGTGCCAGCAGGACCAGGGTCTATGGCTACACCTTC. Its translation: CASRTRVYGYTF.